Below, one T cell receptor beta chain is given with its context. Here immunoSEQ multiplex PCR was the method, and the copy in TCRdb shows in-frame clones only, minus some. The data show about 56,000 clones, around 84% seen once. The data belong to a study of PD-L1 blockade in urothelial cancer. The CDR3 totals 14 residues. Per the germline V gene, CDR1 is MNHEY and CDR2 is SVGAGI. After removal of 5 bases from V and 7 bases from J, the junction contained 8 bases not matched to a gene. This clonotype originated in a man between 50 and 59 years old with urothelial cancer. Sequencing was performed on PBMCs, taken around atezolizumab (anti-PD-L1) treatment. J is TRBJ1-5 and V is TRBV6-5; 7 bases agree with TRBD1. The CDR3 reads CASSTDRAEQPQHF. CDR3 bases: TGTGCCAGCAGTACAGACAGGGCGGAACAGCCCCAGCATTTT.